This T cell receptor beta chain was captured by sequencing in a study of regulatory T cells in long-lasting Graves disease. Looking at the study overall: Graves' cases, newly diagnosed, had used antithyroid drugs under 3 months.

The CDR3 is 15 residues long. Trimming cost V 2 bases and J 0 bases, with 11 bases left between them. Germline V lookup: CDR1 LGHDT, CDR2 YNNKEL (reference sequence). The sample's time point: newly diagnosed GD, antithyroid drugs for less than 3 months. PBMCs provided the RNA from which the TCR library was made. It was American Thyroid Association guidelines that determined Graves' disease diagnosis. Those enrolled as patients came out of an endocrinology department in Xi'an, China. In this sample, this clonotype turned up many times. TCR beta libraries were built with iRepertoire HTBI primers and Arm-PCR of CDR3 regions. Original methodology: Sequenced samples collectively carried some 60 TRBV and 14 TRBJ segments. TCRdb re-called the multiplex PCR reads through MiXCR, storing one row per CDR3 protein. TCRdb's processing, not the authors', yielded these V and J calls. In the table there are around 470,000 distinct CDR3 sequences, approximately 15% of which are singletons.

These same records also appear under a second study, on T cells in Graves' hyperthyroidism and ophthalmopathy.

Sequenced material: peripheral blood mononuclear cells (PBMCs), taken at new diagnosis, from a patient treated with antithyroid drugs. V and J are TRBV3-1 and TRBJ2-7; the D gene is possibly TRBD1 (6 bases). This receptor was obtained from a woman aged 45-65 years with Graves disease. The CDR3 DNA is TGTGCCAGCAGCCAACAACAGGGTAGCTCCTACGAGCAGTACTTC. Protein: CASSQQQGSSYEQYF.